The 28 T cell receptor beta chains in this list originate from one sample, sequenced in a study of shared T cell receptors in the human thymus. Clones were read by immunoSEQ multiplex PCR, and TCRdb kept only the in-frame ones, dropping some. The repertoire holds hundreds of thousands of clones, with around 89% as singletons. The data also belong to a second study, concerning human thymus T cells.

The specimen was thymocytes. Receptors originate from a boy less than two years old with a congenital heart defect.

The chain recombines TRBV28 with TRBJ2-7; 9 bases map to TRBD1. CDR1 MDHEN and CDR2 SYDVKM come from the germline V gene. This CDR3 spans 15 amino acids. The V gene end was trimmed by 7 bases and the J gene end by 5 bases; junction bases not matched to a gene: 12. The CDR3 spells CASKIAGTGRHEQYF. CDR3 DNA: TGTGCCAGCAAAATTGCCGGGACAGGGCGCCACGAGCAGTACTTC.

The chain is built from TRBV5-5 and TRBJ2-1; TRBD1 matches 9 bases. This CDR3 is built from 11 residues. The trim removed 7 bases at V and 12 bases at J, leaving 5 bases unmatched. Germline-derived CDR1 and CDR2 are SGHKS and YYEKEE (reference sequence). The CDR3 DNA sequence: TGTGCCAGCCGAGGACAGGGGAGGCAGTTCTTC. The encoded protein is CASRGQGRQFF. The complete variable domain, with remaining parts taken from reference TRBV5-5 and TRBJ2-1, reads DAGVTQSPTHLIKTRGQQVTLRCSPISGHKSVSWYQQVLGQGPQFIFQYYEKEERGRGNFPDRFSARQFPNYSSELNVNALLLGDSALYLCASRGQGRQFFGPGTRLTVL.

V and J are TRBV19 and TRBJ1-1; D is unresolved. This CDR3 has 14 residues. Germline V CDR1 and CDR2: LNHDA, SQIVND (reference sequence). The V gene lost 5 bases and the J gene lost 5 bases, with 15 bases spanning the gap. The CDR3 DNA reads as TGTGCCAGTAGTTCGCGGACCCCGGGAACTGAAGCTTTCTTT. Residues: CASSSRTPGTEAFF.

The sample holds one count of this clone. The chain is built from TRBV7-2 and TRBJ2-7, with a weak D call TRBD2 (6 bases). V was trimmed by 7 bases and J by 6 bases, leaving 16 bases between them. The CDR3 runs to 13 residues. Germline values: CDR1 SGHTA, CDR2 FQGNSA. CDR3 sequence: CASTRHPGGEQYF. In nucleotides, the CDR3 is TGTGCCAGCACTCGCCACCCCGGGGGCGAGCAGTACTTC.

V and J are TRBV7-8 and TRBJ1-2; 7 bases agree with TRBD1. In germline, CDR1 is SGHVS, CDR2 FQNEAQ. The CDR3 spans 17 residues. V lost 0 bases and J lost 0; bases outside the gene matches: 7. For the CDR3, the DNA is TGTGCCAGCAGCTTAGCGCCCCGGACAGGTTCTAACTATGGCTACACCTTC. Encoded protein: CASSLAPRTGSNYGYTF.

The CDR3: CASGGSQPQHF. In DNA form, the CDR3 reads TGCGCCAGCGGGGGCAGCCAGCCCCAGCATTTT. The rearrangement links TRBV10-1 to TRBJ1-5; maybe TRBD1 (6 bases). The CDR3 runs 11 residues. Trimming removed 8 bases from V and 7 bases from J, with 9 bases in between. The germline gives CDR1 WNHNN, CDR2 SYGVQD (reference sequence).

The chain has TRBV7-9 and TRBJ2-2; 10 bases line up with TRBD2. From germline, CDR1 is SEHNR and CDR2 FQNEAQ (reference sequence). The V segment lost 5 bases and the J segment 2 bases; nucleotides outside the gene matches: 11. The CDR3 totals 18 residues. Here the CDR3 DNA reads TGTGCCAGCAGCCCCGAGGTACTAGCGGGGTCCAACACCGGGGAGCTGTTTTTT. Its translation is CASSPEVLAGSNTGELFF.

This sequence joins TRBV12-5 and TRBJ2-7; weak D call: TRBD1 (5 bases). The CDR3 loop spans 11 amino acids. Germline CDR1 reads LGHNT; CDR2 reads FRNRAP. CDR3 loop: CLPPGLNEQYF. CDR3 sequence (DNA): TGTCTCCCTCCAGGGCTCAACGAGCAGTACTTC.

This chain joins TRBV25-1 and TRBJ2-1; weak D call: TRBD1 (6 bases). The CDR3 runs 13 residues. Between the trimmed V and J ends, which lost 2 bases and 5 bases, there was a span of 7 bases. The germline V gene encodes CDR1 MGHDK and CDR2 SYGVNS. The CDR3 reads CASSEPGDNEQFF. The CDR3 coding sequence is TGTGCCAGCAGTGAACCAGGGGACAATGAGCAGTTCTTC.

This clone showed up just once. V and J are TRBV7-9 and TRBJ2-3; D possibly corresponds to TRBD1 (6 bases). This CDR3 contains 15 residues. V was pared by 2 bases and J by 7 bases, with 16 bases between. Germline CDR1 and CDR2: SEHNR and FQNEAQ (reference sequence). CDR3 DNA: TGTGCCAGCAGCTTACGGGTGAGGGGGTCTTATACGCAGTATTTT. Translated, it gives CASSLRVRGSYTQYF.

The chain uses TRBV27 and TRBJ2-1; 10 nucleotides line up with TRBD2. The CDR3 sequence is 15 residues long. Looked up from germline, CDR1 is MNHEY and CDR2 is SMNVEV (reference sequence). V lost 7 bases and J lost 7; bases outside the gene matches: 10. CDR3 region: CASMRSGRAQNEQFF. CDR3 bases: TGTGCCAGCATGAGGAGCGGGAGGGCCCAAAATGAGCAGTTCTTC.

This sequence joins TRBV14 and TRBJ2-7; TRBD2 matches 9 bases. The CDR3 has 18 amino acids. V shed 3 bases, J shed 4 bases, and the junction held 16 bases outside the gene matches. Germline CDR1 reads SGHDN; CDR2 reads FVKESK. CDR3 sequence reads: CASSQITPPREGLYEQYF. The CDR3 nucleotides read TGTGCCAGCAGCCAGATTACCCCCCCGCGGGAGGGCCTATACGAGCAGTACTTC.

V is TRBV14 and J is TRBJ2-1; 10 positions match TRBD2. J was trimmed by 9 bases and V by 0 bases; bases with no gene match: 11. CDR3 size: 17 residues. The V gene's germline CDR1 is SGHDN and CDR2 FVKESK. The CDR3 is CASSQDDLAGEISEQFF. The CDR3 DNA follows: TGTGCCAGCAGCCAAGATGATCTAGCGGGAGAAATTTCTGAGCAGTTCTTC.

This sequence joins TRBV7-9 and TRBJ2-2, with TRBD2 identical over 10 bases. Trimming took 1 base from V and 5 from J; bases not matched to a gene: 7. This CDR3 is 17 amino acids long. Germline values: CDR1 SEHNR, CDR2 FQNEAQ (reference sequence). In DNA form, the CDR3 reads TGTGCCAGCAGCTTAGTCCAAGCGGGAGGGCCAACCGGGGAGCTGTTTTTT. It is translated as CASSLVQAGGPTGELFF.

V usage is TRBV10-3 and J usage is TRBJ1-2, with unresolved D. CDR3 length: 16 amino acids. Looked up from germline, CDR1 is ENHRY and CDR2 is SYGVKD. V lost 6 bases, J lost 7 bases, and 24 bases lay in between. The CDR3 sequence is CAIRERGPGVEPGYTF. DNA of the CDR3: TGTGCCATCAGGGAACGAGGGCCGGGTGTCGAACCTGGCTACACCTTC.

The chain recombines TRBV11-2 with TRBJ2-7; 12 nucleotides line up with TRBD2. Germline V CDR1 and CDR2: SGHAT, FQNNGV. V lost 5 bases and J lost 7; bases outside the gene matches: 12. The CDR3 is 16 residues long. CDR3 nucleotide sequence: TGTGCCAGCAGCAAACGTCCCCGGACTAGCGGGAATGAGCAGTACTTC. Its translation: CASSKRPRTSGNEQYF.

The genes are TRBV5-6 and TRBJ1-1; 7 nucleotides agree with TRBD1. Germline CDR1 is SGHDT and CDR2 is YYEEEE. The CDR3 extends over 18 amino acids. V gave up 0 bases and J gave up 0 bases; unmatched junction bases: 11. In DNA form, the CDR3 reads TGTGCCAGCAGCTTGGGGACGGGGCAGGGGGTGATGAACACTGAAGCTTTCTTT. Translated: CASSLGTGQGVMNTEAFF.

The chain uses TRBV6-7 and TRBJ2-1; possibly TRBD2 for D (5 bases). TRBV6-7 is marked as an open reading frame, function uncertain. V shed 5 bases and J shed 2 bases, with 10 bases lying between them. The CDR3 has 14 amino acids. CDR3 region: CASSDYGAYNEQFF. As DNA, the CDR3 is TGTGCCAGCAGTGATTACGGGGCCTACAATGAGCAGTTCTTC.

The V call is TRBV7-6, the J call TRBJ2-2; no clear D. Germline V lookup: CDR1 SGHVS, CDR2 FNYEAQ. With 6 bases removed from V and 7 bases from J, the gap between germline ends came to 12 bases. This CDR3 is built from 13 residues. The CDR3 nucleotides are TGTGCCAGCAGACGGAGCCCCGGCGGGGAGCTGTTTTTT. It is translated as CASRRSPGGELFF.

The V gene is TRBV21-1, the J gene TRBJ1-5. TRBV21-1 is tagged as a pseudogene. This CDR3 region has 11 residues. The CDR3 reads CARLVNQPQHF. The CDR3 DNA follows: TGTGCCAGGTTAGTCAATCAGCCCCAGCATTTT.

The rearrangement joins TRBV7-2 to TRBJ2-3, with 7 bases matching TRBD2. The CDR3 sequence is 16 residues long. The V gene end was trimmed by 4 bases and the J gene end by 0 bases; junction bases not matched to a gene: 7. Per germline, CDR1 SGHTA and CDR2 FQGNSA. As DNA, the CDR3 is TGTGCCAGCAGCTGGGGGGGGACCCTTAGCACAGATACGCAGTATTTT. Translating gives CASSWGGTLSTDTQYF.

The genes are TRBV12-5 and TRBJ2-1; 7 bases agree with TRBD2. This CDR3 has 9 residues. CDR1 and CDR2 (germline): LGHNT, FRNRAP. Trimming removed 11 bases from V and 10 bases from J; junction bases left unmatched: 2. The CDR3 DNA reads TGTGCTCTGGGGGGGGAGCAGTTCTTC. The encoded protein is CALGGEQFF.

The J gene is TRBJ2-7, the V gene TRBV6-5; D is possibly TRBD2 (6 bases). The CDR3 covers 13 residues. Looked up from germline, CDR1 is MNHEY and CDR2 is SVGAGI. The V and J ends lost 6 bases and 4 bases respectively, with 13 bases between them. This CDR3 is CASRSGGAYEQYF. As DNA, the CDR3 is TGTGCCAGCAGATCCGGAGGGGCTTACGAGCAGTACTTC.

This clone was seen a single time. The chain links TRBV10-2 to TRBJ1-5; the D is unclear. The CDR3 consists of 15 residues. Trimming left V 0 bases short and J 0 bases short, with 6 bases between. Per germline, CDR1 WSHSY and CDR2 SAAADI. The CDR3 nucleotides read TGCGCCAGCAGTGAGTCTCAGGATAGCAATCAGCCCCAGCATTTT. It yields the protein CASSESQDSNQPQHF.

The rearrangement uses TRBV5-1 and TRBJ2-7; D is uncertain. The CDR3 is 10 amino acids. The germline CDR1 and CDR2 sequences are SGHRS and YFSETQ. The CDR3 region has the DNA TGCTCCCCGAGGAACTACGAGCAGTACTTC. Translation gives CSPRNYEQYF.

This rearrangement joins TRBV12-1 to TRBJ1-5. TRBV12-1 is an annotated pseudogene. The CDR3 sequence is 12 residues long. For the CDR3, the DNA is TGTGCCAGCAGCCCAAACGAGCAGCCCCAGCATTTT. Its protein is CASSPNEQPQHF.

The chain recombines TRBV15 with TRBJ2-1; 7 nucleotides agree with TRBD2. The CDR3 contains 17 residues. V lost 0 bases to trimming and J lost 6 bases; unmatched junction nucleotides: 11. Per germline, CDR1 LNHNV and CDR2 YYDKDF (reference sequence). The CDR3 protein is CATSRDRSAGEGNEQFF. The CDR3 DNA is TGTGCCACCAGCAGAGATCGTTCGGCGGGAGAGGGCAATGAGCAGTTCTTC.

As DNA, the CDR3 is TGTGCCTGGAGAGCGGGACTAGCGGGAGCTTGGCAGAAAGAGACCCAGTACTTC. It specifies CAWRAGLAGAWQKETQYF. The rearrangement links TRBV30 to TRBJ2-5, with 14 bases that match TRBD2. CDR3 size: 18 residues. V shed 3 bases and J 3 bases; nucleotides not matched to a gene: 12. Germline V gives CDR1 GTSNPN, CDR2 SVGIG (reference sequence).